The 2 T cell receptor beta chains below come from one sample, sequenced in a study of OX40 agonist ivuxolimab in advanced cancers. Here immunoSEQ multiplex PCR was the method, and the copy in TCRdb shows in-frame clones only, minus some. The table has tens of thousands of clones, approximately 80% seen once. The sequenced sample was CD4+ or CD8+ T cells sorted from blood, obtained in a trial of the OX40 agonist ivuxolimab. The receptors originated from an adult with an advanced solid tumor such as melanoma, head and neck, liver or kidney cancer.

The V call is TRBV6-5, the J call TRBJ1-6; D call uncertain. Trimming removed 4 bases from V and 6 bases from J, with 13 bases in between. The germline gives CDR1 MNHEY, CDR2 SVGAGI. This CDR3 contains 15 residues. CDR3 DNA: TGTGCCAGCAGTTCTACCTCCGCGGGTAATTCACCCCTCCACTTT. Residues: CASSSTSAGNSPLHF.

The chain is built from TRBV5-4 and TRBJ2-7; 8 positions agree with TRBD2. This CDR3 comprises 15 residues. V lost 2 bases, J lost 4 bases, and 8 bases stayed unmatched. Germline values: CDR1 SGHNT, CDR2 YYREEE (reference sequence). DNA of the CDR3: TGTGCCAGCAGCTTAGCAGCGGGAGCCCAGTACGAGCAGTACTTC. Its protein product is CASSLAAGAQYEQYF. The variable domain in full, with the rest retrieved from reference TRBV5-4 and TRBJ2-7, is ETGVTQSPTHLIKTRGQQVTLRCSSQSGHNTVSWYQQALGQGPQFIFQYYREEENGRGNFPPRFSGLQFPNYSSELNVNALELDDSALYLCASSLAAGAQYEQYFGPGTRLTVT.